What follows describes a single T cell receptor (beta chain). Its antigen is unknown. This entry is derived from a study of shared clonotypes between healthy human individuals. Several immunoSEQ plates received, in even portions, the genomic DNA of each subset. Generated by immunoSEQ multiplex PCR, the TCRdb table keeps only in-frame clones and is missing some. The sample holds about 600,000 clones, roughly 97% seen once. Per the germline V gene, CDR1 is SGHDT and CDR2 is YYEEEE. This CDR3 comprises 13 residues. Trimming took off 0 bases at V and 3 bases at J, with 7 bases between the two ends. Findings of the study overall: Richness estimates generally favored naive over memory subsets.

The receptor comes from a woman aged 25 to 39 in good health. The V call is TRBV5-6, the J call TRBJ2-7; D is uncertain. The specimen was naive CD4+ T cells sorted from blood. Subset reported: CD45RA+ positively selected. CDR3 residues: CASSLDQNYEQYF. CDR3 in DNA: TGTGCCAGCAGCTTGGATCAGAACTACGAGCAGTACTTC.